This TCR beta chain originates from a study of blood T cells in healthy people across ages. Study conclusions and caveats: Unsorted PBMC input precluded a conclusive naive versus antigen-experienced comparison. Roughly linear age-related decline in beta diversity appeared, significant by age about 40.

Each sample yielded at least 6 million isolated PBMCs. About this clonotype itself: Antigen specificity is unknown.

The use of a sample-barcoded 5' primer and a J-beta primer mix characterized a second PCR of roughly 6 to 12 cycles. Each cDNA molecule received a tag from a template-switch adaptor that had 12 random nucleotides. TCRdb reanalysed the 5' RACE reads using MiXCR and keeps one entry per CDR3 protein. The table records around 500,000 distinct CDR3 sequences, under 55% of them present only once. This clonotype was obtained from an older man in good health. Input material: blood.

The CDR3 nucleotides are TGTGCCAGCAGCTTAGGGTATGCTGAGCAGTACTTC. Translated: CASSLGYAEQYF. The chain links TRBV7-9 to TRBJ2-5, with D unresolved. Germline values: CDR1 SEHNR, CDR2 FQNEAQ (reference sequence). The CDR3 runs to 12 residues. Trimming left V 1 base short and J 11 bases short, with 11 bases between.